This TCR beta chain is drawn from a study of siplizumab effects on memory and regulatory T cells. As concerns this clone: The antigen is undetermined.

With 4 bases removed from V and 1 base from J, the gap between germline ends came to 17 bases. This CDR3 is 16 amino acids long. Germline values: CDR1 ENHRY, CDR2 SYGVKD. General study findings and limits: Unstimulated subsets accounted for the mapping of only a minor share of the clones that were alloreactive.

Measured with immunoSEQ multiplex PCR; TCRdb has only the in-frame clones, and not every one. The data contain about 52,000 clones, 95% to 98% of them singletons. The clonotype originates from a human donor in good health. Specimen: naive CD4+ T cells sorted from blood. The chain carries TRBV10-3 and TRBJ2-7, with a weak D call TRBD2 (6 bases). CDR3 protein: CAISGRWLAKSYEQYF. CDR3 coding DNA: TGTGCCATCAGTGGCCGATGGCTAGCGAAATCCTACGAGCAGTACTTC.